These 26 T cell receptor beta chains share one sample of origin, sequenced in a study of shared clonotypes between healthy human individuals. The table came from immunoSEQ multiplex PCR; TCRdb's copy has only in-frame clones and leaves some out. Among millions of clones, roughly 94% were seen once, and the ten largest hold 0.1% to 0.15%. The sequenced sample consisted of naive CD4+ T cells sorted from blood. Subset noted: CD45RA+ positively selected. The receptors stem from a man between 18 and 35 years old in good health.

The chain's CDR3 is CASRVTSGGTDTQYF. The CDR3 nucleotides read TGTGCCAGCAGGGTGACTAGCGGGGGCACAGATACGCAGTATTTT. This chain joins TRBV6-6 and TRBJ2-3, with TRBD2 identical over 11 bases. The V and J ends lost 6 bases and 1 base, in that order; junction bases with no gene match: 3. In germline, CDR1 is MNHNY, CDR2 SVGAGI (reference sequence). This CDR3 is 15 amino acids long.

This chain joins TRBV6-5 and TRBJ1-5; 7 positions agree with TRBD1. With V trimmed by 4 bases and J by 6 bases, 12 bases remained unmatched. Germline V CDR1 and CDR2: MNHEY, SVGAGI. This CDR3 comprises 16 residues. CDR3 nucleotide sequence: TGTGCCAGCAGTTTAGTTAGGGGGCGGGAAGGTCAGCCCCAGCATTTT. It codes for CASSLVRGREGQPQHF.

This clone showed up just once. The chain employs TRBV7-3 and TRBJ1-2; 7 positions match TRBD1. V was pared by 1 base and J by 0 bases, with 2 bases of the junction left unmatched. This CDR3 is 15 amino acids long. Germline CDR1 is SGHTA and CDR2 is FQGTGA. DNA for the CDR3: TGTGCCAGCAGCTTAAATGGACAGGCTAACTATGGCTACACCTTC. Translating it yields CASSLNGQANYGYTF. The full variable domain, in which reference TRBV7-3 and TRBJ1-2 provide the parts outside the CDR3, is GAGVSQTPSNKVTEKGKYVELRCDPISGHTALYWYRQSLGQGPEFLIYFQGTGAADDSGLPNDRFFAVRPEGSVSTLKIQRTERGDSAVYLCASSLNGQANYGYTFGSGTRLTVV.

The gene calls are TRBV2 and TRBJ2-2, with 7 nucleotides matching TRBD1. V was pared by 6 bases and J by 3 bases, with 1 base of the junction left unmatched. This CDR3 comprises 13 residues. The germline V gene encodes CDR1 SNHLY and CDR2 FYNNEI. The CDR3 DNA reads TGTGCCAGCAGGCAGGGGGACACCGGGGAGCTGTTTTTT. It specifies CASRQGDTGELFF. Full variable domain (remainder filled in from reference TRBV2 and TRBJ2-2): EPEVTQTPSHQVTQMGQEVILRCVPISNHLYFYWYRQILGQKVEFLVSFYNNEISEKSEIFDDQFSVERPDGSNFTLKIRSTKLEDSAMYFCASRQGDTGELFFGEGSRLTVL.

CDR3: CASSLAPGIQETQYF. The DNA of the CDR3 is TGTGCCAGCAGCTTAGCCCCAGGCATCCAAGAGACCCAGTACTTC. J is TRBJ2-5 and V is TRBV7-9; D unresolved. V dropped 0 bases and J dropped 1 base, with 9 bases sitting between them. Looked up from germline, CDR1 is SEHNR and CDR2 is FQNEAQ (reference sequence). The CDR3 sequence is 15 residues long. Supplemented by reference TRBV7-9 and TRBJ2-5, the full variable domain reads DTGVSQNPRHKITKRGQNVTFRCDPISEHNRLYWYRQTLGQGPEFLTYFQNEAQLEKSRLLSDRFSAERPKGSFSTLEIQRTEQGDSAMYLCASSLAPGIQETQYFGPGTRLLVL.

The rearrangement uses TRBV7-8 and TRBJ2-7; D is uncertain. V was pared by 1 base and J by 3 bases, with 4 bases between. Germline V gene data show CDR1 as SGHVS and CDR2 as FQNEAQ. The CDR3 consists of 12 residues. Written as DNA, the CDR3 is TGTGCCAGCAGCTTAGGAGTCTACGAGCAGTACTTC. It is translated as CASSLGVYEQYF.

CDR3 sequence: CASSQAQGRVGLFF. The CDR3 bases are TGCGCCAGCAGCCAAGCCCAAGGGAGGGTAGGACTGTTTTTT. V gene TRBV4-1 combines with J gene TRBJ1-4; D gene ambiguous. Trimming left V 1 base short and J 13 bases short, with 16 bases between. The CDR3 is made up of 14 amino acids. The germline CDR1 and CDR2 sequences are MGHRA and YSYEKL.

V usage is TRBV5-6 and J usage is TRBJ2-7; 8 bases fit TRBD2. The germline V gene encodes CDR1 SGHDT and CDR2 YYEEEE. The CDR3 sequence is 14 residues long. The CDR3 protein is CASSSRGLAGETLV. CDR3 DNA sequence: TGTGCCAGCAGCTCCCGCGGGCTAGCGGGTGAAACCTTGGTC.

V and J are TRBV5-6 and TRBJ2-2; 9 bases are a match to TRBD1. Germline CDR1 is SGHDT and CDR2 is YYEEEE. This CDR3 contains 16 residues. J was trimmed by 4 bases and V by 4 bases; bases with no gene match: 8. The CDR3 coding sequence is TGTGCCAGCAGCAACAAAGGACAGGGGTTCACCGGGGAGCTGTTTTTT. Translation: CASSNKGQGFTGELFF. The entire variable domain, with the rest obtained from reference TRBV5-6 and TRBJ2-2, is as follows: DAGVTQSPTHLIKTRGQQVTLRCSPKSGHDTVSWYQQALGQGPQFIFQYYEEEERQRGNFPDRFSGHQFPNYSSELNVNALLLGDSALYLCASSNKGQGFTGELFFGEGSRLTVL.

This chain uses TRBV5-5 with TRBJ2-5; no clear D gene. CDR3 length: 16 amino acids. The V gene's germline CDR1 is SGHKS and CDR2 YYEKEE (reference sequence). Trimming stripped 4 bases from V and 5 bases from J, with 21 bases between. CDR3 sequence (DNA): TGTGCCAGCAGCCTACGTTATCCGTGGCTAAGCGAGACCCAGTACTTC. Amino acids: CASSLRYPWLSETQYF.

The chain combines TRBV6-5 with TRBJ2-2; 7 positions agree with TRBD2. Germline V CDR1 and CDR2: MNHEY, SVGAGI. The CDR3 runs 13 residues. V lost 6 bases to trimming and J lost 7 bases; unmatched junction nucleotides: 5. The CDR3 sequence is CASSPPGGGELFF. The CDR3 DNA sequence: TGTGCCAGCAGCCCCCCGGGGGGCGGGGAGCTGTTTTTT.

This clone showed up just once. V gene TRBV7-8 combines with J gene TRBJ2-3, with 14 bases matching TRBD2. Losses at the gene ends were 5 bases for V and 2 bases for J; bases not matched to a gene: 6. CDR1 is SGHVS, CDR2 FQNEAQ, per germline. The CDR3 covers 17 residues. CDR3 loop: CASSRGLAGEPTDTQYF. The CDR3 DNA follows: TGTGCCAGCAGCCGGGGACTAGCGGGGGAGCCCACAGATACGCAGTATTTT. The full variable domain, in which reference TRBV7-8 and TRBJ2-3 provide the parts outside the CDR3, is GAGVSQSPRYKVAKRGQDVALRCDPISGHVSLFWYQQALGQGPEFLTYFQNEAQLDKSGLPSDRFFAERPEGSVSTLKIQRTQQEDSAVYLCASSRGLAGEPTDTQYFGPGTRLTVL.

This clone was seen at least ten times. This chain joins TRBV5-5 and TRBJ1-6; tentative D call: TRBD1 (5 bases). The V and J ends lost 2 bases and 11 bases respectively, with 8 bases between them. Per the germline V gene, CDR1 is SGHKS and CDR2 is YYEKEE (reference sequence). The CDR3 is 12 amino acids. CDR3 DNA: TGTGCCAGCAGCTTAGCGGGGGCACCCCTCCACTTT. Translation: CASSLAGAPLHF.

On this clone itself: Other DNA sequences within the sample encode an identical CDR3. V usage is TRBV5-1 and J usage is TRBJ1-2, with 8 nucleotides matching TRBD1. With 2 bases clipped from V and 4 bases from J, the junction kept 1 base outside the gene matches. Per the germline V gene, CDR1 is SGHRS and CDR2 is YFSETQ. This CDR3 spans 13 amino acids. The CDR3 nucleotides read TGCGCCAGCAGCTTTGGACAGGGCTATGGCTACACCTTC. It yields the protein CASSFGQGYGYTF.

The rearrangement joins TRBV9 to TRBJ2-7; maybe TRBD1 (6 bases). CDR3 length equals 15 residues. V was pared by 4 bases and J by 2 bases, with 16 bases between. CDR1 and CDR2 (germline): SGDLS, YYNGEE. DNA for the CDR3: TGTGCCAGCAGCTTCTTCCGGGACACGGCCTACGAGCAGTACTTC. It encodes CASSFFRDTAYEQYF.

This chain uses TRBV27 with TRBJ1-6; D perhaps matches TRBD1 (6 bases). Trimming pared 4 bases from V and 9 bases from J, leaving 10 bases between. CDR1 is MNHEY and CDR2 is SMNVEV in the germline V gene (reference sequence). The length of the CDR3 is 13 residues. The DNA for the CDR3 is TGTGCCAGCAGTTCGCAGGGGCTTTCACCCCTCCACTTT. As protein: CASSSQGLSPLHF.

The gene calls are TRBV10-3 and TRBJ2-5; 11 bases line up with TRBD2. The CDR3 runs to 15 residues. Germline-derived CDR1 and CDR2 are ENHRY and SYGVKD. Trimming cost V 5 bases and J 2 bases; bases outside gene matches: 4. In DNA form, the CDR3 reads TGTGCCATCAGTAAGACTAGCGGGGTGCAAGAGACCCAGTACTTC. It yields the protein CAISKTSGVQETQYF.

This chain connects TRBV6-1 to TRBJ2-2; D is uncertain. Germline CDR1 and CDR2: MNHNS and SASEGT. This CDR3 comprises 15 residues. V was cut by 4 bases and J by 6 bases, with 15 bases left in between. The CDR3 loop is CASSGRVVGPGELFF. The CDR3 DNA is TGTGCCAGCAGTGGCCGGGTCGTTGGGCCCGGGGAGCTGTTTTTT.

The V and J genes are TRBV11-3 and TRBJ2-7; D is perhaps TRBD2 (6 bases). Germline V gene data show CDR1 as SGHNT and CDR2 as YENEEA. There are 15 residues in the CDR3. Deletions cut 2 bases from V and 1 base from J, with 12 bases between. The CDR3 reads CASSLYGGGSYEQYF. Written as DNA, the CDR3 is TGTGCCAGCAGCTTATACGGGGGTGGATCCTACGAGCAGTACTTC.

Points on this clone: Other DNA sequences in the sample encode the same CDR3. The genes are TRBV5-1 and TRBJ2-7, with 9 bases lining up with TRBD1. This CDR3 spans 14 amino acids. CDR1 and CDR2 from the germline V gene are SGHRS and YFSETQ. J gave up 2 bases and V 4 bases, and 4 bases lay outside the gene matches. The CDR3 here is CASSTDRGAYEQYF. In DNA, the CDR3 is TGCGCCAGCAGCACTGACAGGGGGGCCTACGAGCAGTACTTC.

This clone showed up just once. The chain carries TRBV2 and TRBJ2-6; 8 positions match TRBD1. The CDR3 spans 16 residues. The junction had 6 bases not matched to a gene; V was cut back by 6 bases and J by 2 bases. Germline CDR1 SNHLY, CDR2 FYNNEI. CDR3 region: CASSGFRGPGANVLTF. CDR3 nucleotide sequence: TGTGCCAGCAGCGGATTCAGGGGGCCTGGGGCCAACGTCCTGACTTTC.

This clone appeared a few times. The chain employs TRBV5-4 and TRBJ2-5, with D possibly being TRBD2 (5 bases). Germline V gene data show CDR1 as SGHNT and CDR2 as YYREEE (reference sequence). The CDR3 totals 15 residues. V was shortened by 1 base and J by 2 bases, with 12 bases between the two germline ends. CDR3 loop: CASSLRVGIQETQYF. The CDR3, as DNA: TGTGCCAGCAGCTTGCGGGTCGGGATTCAAGAGACCCAGTACTTC.

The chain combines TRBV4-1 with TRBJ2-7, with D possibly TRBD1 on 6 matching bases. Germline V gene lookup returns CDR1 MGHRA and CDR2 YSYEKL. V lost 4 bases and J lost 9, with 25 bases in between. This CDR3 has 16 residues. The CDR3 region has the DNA TGCGCCAGCAGCCTTAGCCAGGGGATTCCCGAAAGTGGGCAGTACTTC. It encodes CASSLSQGIPESGQYF.

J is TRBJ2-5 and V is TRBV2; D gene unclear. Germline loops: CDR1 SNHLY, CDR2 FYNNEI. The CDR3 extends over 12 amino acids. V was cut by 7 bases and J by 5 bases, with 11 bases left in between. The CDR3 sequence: CASKEILETQYF. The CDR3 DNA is TGTGCCAGCAAGGAGATATTGGAGACCCAGTACTTC.

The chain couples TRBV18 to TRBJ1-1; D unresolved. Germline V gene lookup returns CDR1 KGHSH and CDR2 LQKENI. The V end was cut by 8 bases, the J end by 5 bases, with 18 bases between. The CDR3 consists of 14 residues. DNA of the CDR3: TGTGCCAGCGGGGTTGTTGGGATTATAACTGAAGCTTTCTTT. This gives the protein CASGVVGIITEAFF.

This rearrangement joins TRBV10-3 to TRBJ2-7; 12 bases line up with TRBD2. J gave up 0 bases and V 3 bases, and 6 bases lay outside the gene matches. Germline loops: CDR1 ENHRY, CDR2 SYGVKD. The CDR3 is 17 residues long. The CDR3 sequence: CAISELAGGQPSYEQYF. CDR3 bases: TGTGCCATCAGTGAACTAGCGGGGGGCCAACCCTCCTACGAGCAGTACTTC.